The T cell receptor beta chain described here comes from a study of beta chain features in type 1 diabetes. Study information: Patients and healthy donors were similar in age, gender and cell yields.

Sampling consisted of one heparinised blood draw per donor, averaging approximately 120 mL. This clone has more than one count but fewer than ten. Its antigen is not identified. V was pared by 6 bases and J by 3 bases, with 9 bases of the junction left unmatched. The CDR3 totals 14 residues. The germline V gene has CDR1 SQVTM and CDR2 ANQGSEA. Reverse transcribing all isolated RNA meant expressed TCRB transcripts were sequenced. The assay was immunoSEQ multiplex PCR, and TCRdb's table has in-frame clones only and misses some. In the table there are 100,000 to 150,000 clones, around a sixth of which are singletons. Study outcomes and limitations: TCRB CDR3s from Type 1 diabetes patients were moderately but significantly shorter in all four CD4+ subsets. Lower insertion and higher deletion counts appeared at VDJ junctions in type 1 diabetes patients. Cells expressing TCR highly could be over-represented by cDNA sequencing.

The source is a man younger than 35 with type 1 diabetes. The chain combines TRBV29-1 with TRBJ2-7, with TRBD1 matching over 9 bases. Sequencing was performed on central memory CD4+ T cells from blood. In DNA form, the CDR3 reads TGCAGCGTCTACAGGGGGCCCGATAACTACGAGCAGTACTTC. Translation gives CSVYRGPDNYEQYF.